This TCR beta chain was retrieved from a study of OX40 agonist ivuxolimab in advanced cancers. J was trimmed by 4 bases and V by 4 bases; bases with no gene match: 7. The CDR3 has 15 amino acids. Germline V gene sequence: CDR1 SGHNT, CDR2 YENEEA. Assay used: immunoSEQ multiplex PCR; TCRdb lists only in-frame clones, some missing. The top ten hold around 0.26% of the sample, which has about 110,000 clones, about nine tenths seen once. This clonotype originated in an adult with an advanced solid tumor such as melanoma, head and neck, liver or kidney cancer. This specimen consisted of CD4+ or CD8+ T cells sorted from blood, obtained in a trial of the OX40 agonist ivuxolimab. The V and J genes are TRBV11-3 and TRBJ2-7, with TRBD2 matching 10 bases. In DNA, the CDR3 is TGTGCCAGCAGCTCGGGACTAGCGCCGACTTACGAGCAGTACTTC. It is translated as CASSSGLAPTYEQYF.